The entry below gives a single TCR beta chain sequence along with its context. This record comes from a study of blood T cell repertoires in COVID-19. The V end was cut by 4 bases, the J end by 5 bases, with 11 bases between. Germline CDR1 and CDR2: SGHTA and FQGNSA. The CDR3 is made up of 13 amino acids. Here immunoSEQ multiplex PCR was the method, and the copy in TCRdb shows in-frame clones only, minus some. The sample consists of 270,000 or so clones, 80% to 90% of them appearing once. The chain joins TRBV7-2 to TRBJ1-2; D gene ambiguous. The specimen sequenced was peripheral blood. The clonotype was recovered from a woman younger than 45 with COVID-19, enrolled during active disease. CDR3 region: CASSSTGVYGYTF. The CDR3 DNA reads TGTGCCAGCAGCTCAACGGGAGTTTATGGCTACACCTTC.